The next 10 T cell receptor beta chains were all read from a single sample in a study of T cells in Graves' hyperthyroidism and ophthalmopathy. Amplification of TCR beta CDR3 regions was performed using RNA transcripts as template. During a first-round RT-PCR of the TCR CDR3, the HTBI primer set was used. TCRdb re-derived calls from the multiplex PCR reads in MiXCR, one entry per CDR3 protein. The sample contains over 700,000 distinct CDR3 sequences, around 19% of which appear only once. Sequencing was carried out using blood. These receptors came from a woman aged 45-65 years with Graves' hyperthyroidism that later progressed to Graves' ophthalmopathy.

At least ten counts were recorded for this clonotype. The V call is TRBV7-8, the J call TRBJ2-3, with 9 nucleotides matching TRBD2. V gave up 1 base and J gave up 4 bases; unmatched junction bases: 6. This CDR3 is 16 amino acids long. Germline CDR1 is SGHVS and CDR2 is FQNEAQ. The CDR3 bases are TGTGCCAGCAGCTTAGATGCTAGCGGGGTAGCAGATACGCAGTATTTT. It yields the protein CASSLDASGVADTQYF.

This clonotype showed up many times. CDR3 in amino acids: CASSLKASTTTNTEAFF. CDR3 in DNA: TGTGCCAGCAGTTTAAAGGCTTCTACGACGACGAACACTGAAGCTTTCTTT. This chain uses TRBV12-3 or TRBV12-4 with TRBJ1-1; D gene unclear. This CDR3 contains 17 residues. V lost 2 bases and J lost 1, with 17 bases in between.

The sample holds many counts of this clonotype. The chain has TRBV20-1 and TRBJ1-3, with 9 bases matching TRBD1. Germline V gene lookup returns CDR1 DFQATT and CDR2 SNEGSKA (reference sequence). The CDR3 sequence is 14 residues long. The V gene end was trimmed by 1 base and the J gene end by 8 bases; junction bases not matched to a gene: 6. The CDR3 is CSARVGDRVDTIYF. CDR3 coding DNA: TGCAGTGCTAGAGTTGGGGACAGGGTGGACACCATATATTTT.

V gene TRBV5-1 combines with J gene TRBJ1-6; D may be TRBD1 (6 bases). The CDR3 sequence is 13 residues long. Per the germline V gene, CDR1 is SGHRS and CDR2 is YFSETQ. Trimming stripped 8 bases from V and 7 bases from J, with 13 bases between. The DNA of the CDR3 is TGCGCCAGTCAGGGACACGGCAATTCACCCCTCCACTTT. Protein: CASQGHGNSPLHF.

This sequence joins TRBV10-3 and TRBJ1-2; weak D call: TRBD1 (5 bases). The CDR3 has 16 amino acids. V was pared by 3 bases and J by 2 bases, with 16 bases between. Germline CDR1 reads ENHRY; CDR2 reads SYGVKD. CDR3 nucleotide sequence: TGTGCCATCAGTGATGGCGGGGGACGGATAAACTATGGCTACACCTTC. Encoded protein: CAISDGGGRINYGYTF.

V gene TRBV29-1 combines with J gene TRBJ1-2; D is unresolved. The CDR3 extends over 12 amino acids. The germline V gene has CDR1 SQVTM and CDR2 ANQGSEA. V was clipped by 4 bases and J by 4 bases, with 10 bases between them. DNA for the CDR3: TGCAGCGTTGGCCCCGACGGCTATGGCTACACCTTC. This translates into CSVGPDGYGYTF.

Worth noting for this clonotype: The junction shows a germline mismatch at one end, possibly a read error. CDR3 loop: CASSSPDRGPIYGYTF. The DNA of the CDR3 is TGTGCTAGCAGCTCTCCGGACAGGGGGCCCATCTATGGCTACACCTTC. The J gene is TRBJ1-2, the V gene TRBV7-7, with 11 bases aligning to TRBD1. Germline CDR1 and CDR2: SSHAT and FNYEAQ (reference sequence). This CDR3 region has 16 residues.

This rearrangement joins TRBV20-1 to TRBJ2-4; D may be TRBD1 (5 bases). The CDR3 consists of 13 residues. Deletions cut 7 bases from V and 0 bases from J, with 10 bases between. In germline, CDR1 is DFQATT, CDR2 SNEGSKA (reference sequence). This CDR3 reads CSVRQTAKNIQYF. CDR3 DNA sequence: TGCAGTGTAAGACAGACAGCCAAAAACATTCAGTACTTC.

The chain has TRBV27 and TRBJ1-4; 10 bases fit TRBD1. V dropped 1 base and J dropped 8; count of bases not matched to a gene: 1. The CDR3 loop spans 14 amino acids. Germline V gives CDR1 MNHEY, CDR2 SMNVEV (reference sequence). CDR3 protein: CASSLLGQGEKLFF. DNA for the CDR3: TGTGCCAGCAGTTTATTGGGACAGGGGGAAAAACTGTTTTTT.

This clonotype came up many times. Here the CDR3 DNA reads TGTGCCAGCAGTTTAGCCCACGAGCAGTACTTC. Its translation: CASSLAHEQYF. The V gene is TRBV12-3 or TRBV12-4, the J gene TRBJ2-7; no clear D. V gave up 0 bases and J gave up 5 bases, with 2 bases separating them. CDR3 length: 11 amino acids.